This T cell receptor beta chain is from a study of cytomegalovirus exposure and HLA in healthy donors. Findings and limits, study-wide: Cytomegalovirus-associated TCR beta chains were listed, numbering 150 to 200.

Concerning this clone itself: Its antigen remains unidentified.

Germline V gives CDR1 SGHRS, CDR2 YFSETQ. J lost 7 bases, V lost 1 base, and 3 bases had no gene match. This CDR3 is built from 15 residues. Both 60 Vbeta primers and 13 Jbeta primers went into the PCR. Only in-frame clones appear in the TCRdb table, and some are missing; sequencing was by immunoSEQ multiplex PCR. Among about 120,000 clones listed, 79% were seen once. This clonotype originated in a man between 18 and 29 years old in good health and CMV-seronegative. The V gene is TRBV5-1, the J gene TRBJ2-2; 11 bases line up with TRBD2. Sequencing input: PBMCs. The DNA for the CDR3 is TGCGCCAGCAGCTTGCTAGCGGGAGGCAACGGGGAGCTGTTTTTT. Translation gives CASSLLAGGNGELFF.